The sequence of this TCR beta chain was determined in a study of blood T cell repertoires in COVID-19. Study-level information: The United States, Italy and Spain were the sources of the acute and convalescent COVID-19 samples. Sample material is recorded as cDNA or gDNA derived from T cells, B-cell-depleted T cells, or PBMCs.

Under the authors' procedure: Reference gene primers were amplified, and this amplification served to estimate nucleated cell counts. Repertoires were generated with immunoSEQ multiplex PCR, while TCRdb's copy carries only in-frame clones and drops some. The V and J calls and clone size come from that table; D and trimming were worked out from the DNA. The data contain about 98,000 clones, over 70% of them singletons. Germline assignment: CDR1 SGHRS and CDR2 YFSETQ. Trimming stripped 0 bases from V and 3 bases from J, with 10 bases between. The CDR3 sequence is 15 residues long. In its sample, this clone was seen a few times.

The sequencing sample was made of peripheral blood. The chain links TRBV5-1 to TRBJ1-5, with D unclear. This clonotype was sampled from a man between 65 and 85 years old with acute or convalescent COVID-19. Here the CDR3 DNA reads TGCGCCAGCAGCTTGGGAGGGCGGAACAATCAGCCCCAGCATTTT. Encoded protein: CASSLGGRNNQPQHF.